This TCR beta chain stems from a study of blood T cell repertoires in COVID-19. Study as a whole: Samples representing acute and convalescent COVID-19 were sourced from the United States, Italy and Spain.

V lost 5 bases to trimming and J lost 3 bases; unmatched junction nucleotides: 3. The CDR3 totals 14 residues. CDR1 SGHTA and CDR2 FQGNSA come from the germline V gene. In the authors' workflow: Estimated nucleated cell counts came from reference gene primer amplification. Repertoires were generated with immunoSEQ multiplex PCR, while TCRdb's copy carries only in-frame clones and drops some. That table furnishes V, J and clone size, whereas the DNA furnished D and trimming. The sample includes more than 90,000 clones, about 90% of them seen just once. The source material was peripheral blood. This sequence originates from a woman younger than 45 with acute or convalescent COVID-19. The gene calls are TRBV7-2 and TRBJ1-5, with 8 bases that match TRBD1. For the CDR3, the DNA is TGTGCCAGCAGCCAACAGGGGGTCAATCAGCCCCAGCATTTT. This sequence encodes CASSQQGVNQPQHF.